The 6 T cell receptor beta chains listed next were all sequenced from one sample in a study of blood T cells in healthy people across ages (dated by TCRdb to 2014 to 2015). Preparation of the library involved 5' RACE. A second PCR of about 6 to 11 cycles was run with a J-beta primer mix and a sample-barcoded 5' primer. TCRdb itself trimmed the public reads at Q25 with fastp, ran MiXCR and retained productive beta chains. Records with the same CDR3 protein are collapsed into one entry carrying the most frequent genes and DNA. The sample includes fewer than 2 million distinct CDR3 sequences, with around 40% observed a single time. 23% of the sample is taken by the ten largest. The specimen was blood. These receptors all stem from a human donor in good health.

The chain combines TRBV11-2 with TRBJ1-1, with D tentatively TRBD1 (6 bases). V lost 5 bases and J lost 11, with 30 bases in between. This CDR3 comprises 17 residues. CDR1 is SGHAT and CDR2 is FQNNGV in the germline V gene. The CDR3 nucleotides are TGTGCCAGCAGCCTAACTGGAGGGCCGGCAAAAGGAGGGGGGGCTTTCTTT. Amino acid sequence: CASSLTGGPAKGGGAFF.

This clonotype was observed a few times. The chain links TRBV5-5 to TRBJ2-4; 9 bases are shared with TRBD2. Germline V lookup: CDR1 SGHKS, CDR2 YYEKEE (reference sequence). The CDR3 is made up of 17 amino acids. V shed 4 bases and J 5 bases; nucleotides not matched to a gene: 13. The CDR3 region has the DNA TGTGCCAGCAGCCCCGCCGGGCGGGGGGGCCGCGAAAACATTCAGTACTTC. Protein sequence: CASSPAGRGGRENIQYF.

This clonotype has just a few counts. V gene TRBV12-3 or TRBV12-4 combines with J gene TRBJ1-1; possibly TRBD1 for D (6 bases). V was shortened by 6 bases and J by 3 bases, with 14 bases between the two germline ends. The CDR3 is 14 amino acids. For the CDR3, the DNA is TGTGCCAGCAGCCTGACAGGCGGGCACACTGAAGCTTTCTTT. Amino acid sequence: CASSLTGGHTEAFF.

The chain joins TRBV7-3 to TRBJ2-1; perhaps D is TRBD1 or TRBD2 (5 bases each). The CDR3 is 15 residues long. Germline V gives CDR1 SGHTA, CDR2 FQGTGA. Trimming removed 0 bases from V and 13 bases from J, with 19 bases in between. The CDR3 DNA sequence: TGTGCCAGCAGCTTAACCCGGTCGGGACCAGAGACCCAGTTCTTC. Translated, it gives CASSLTRSGPETQFF.

The gene calls are TRBV6-1 and TRBJ2-7; tentatively, D is TRBD1 (5 bases). The ends were cut back, 2 bases at V and 4 bases at J, with 12 bases in the middle. The CDR3 sequence is 14 residues long. CDR1 is MNHNS, CDR2 SASEGT, per germline. The CDR3 coding sequence is TGTGCCAGCAGTGAACAGGGCTGGTCTTACGAGCAGTACTTC. It specifies CASSEQGWSYEQYF.

V and J are TRBV29-1 and TRBJ1-1; D remains ambiguous. The CDR3 extends over 13 amino acids. Per the germline V gene, CDR1 is SQVTM and CDR2 is ANQGSEA. Trimming left V 2 bases short and J 0 bases short, with 7 bases between. CDR3 DNA: TGCAGCGTTGAATACAGCATGAACACTGAAGCTTTCTTT. Residues: CSVEYSMNTEAFF.